This is a list of T cell receptor beta chains from one sample in a study of cytomegalovirus exposure and HLA in healthy donors. Assay: immunoSEQ multiplex PCR; the TCRdb copy retains only in-frame clones and omits some. Of about 120,000 clones listed, around 80% are singletons. Sequenced sample: PBMCs. The source is a female donor in good health and CMV-seronegative. CDR3s include the opening cysteine and the closing phenylalanine or tryptophan. The D gene is left open where the match is weak. Expanded clones get a size class; other rows say once, few or many, or leave the size out.

J gene,clone size,V gene,D gene,CDR3 protein,CDR3 DNA
TRBJ1-2,.,TRBV7-9,.,CASSNHPGGYNYGYTF,TGTGCCAGCAGCAACCATCCGGGGGGTTATAACTATGGCTACACCTTC
TRBJ2-3,once,TRBV28,.,CASSLSGTDTQYF,TGTGCCAGCAGTTTGTCCGGGACAGATACGCAGTATTTT
TRBJ1-1,once,TRBV6-1,.,CASSGGGLPSEAFF,TGTGCCAGCAGTGGGGGGGGACTCCCTTCTGAAGCTTTCTTT
TRBJ2-7,.,TRBV4-1,TRBD2,CASSLAGGGIYEQYF,TGCGCCAGCAGCCTGGCGGGGGGCGGAATCTACGAGCAGTACTTC
TRBJ2-1,.,TRBV11-2,TRBD1,CAGAQGYNEQFF,TGTGCCGGGGCACAGGGGTACAATGAGCAGTTCTTC
TRBJ2-2,.,TRBV5-1,TRBD1,CASSIGTVNTGELFF,TGCGCCAGCAGCATTGGGACAGTTAACACCGGGGAGCTGTTTTTT
TRBJ2-1,.,TRBV7-2,TRBD2,CASSLGLAGGLSYNEQFF,TGTGCCAGCAGCTTGGGACTAGCGGGGGGCCTTTCCTACAATGAGCAGTTCTTC
TRBJ2-3,.,TRBV11-3,.,CASSYGLKPTDTQYF,TGTGCCAGCAGCTATGGACTGAAACCCACAGATACGCAGTATTTT
TRBJ2-5,.,TRBV5-4,.,CASSLWQQETQYF,TGTGCCAGCAGCTTGTGGCAGCAAGAGACCCAGTACTTC
TRBJ2-7,once,TRBV2,TRBD2,CASSTLAGALGEQYF,TGTGCCAGCAGTACACTAGCGGGGGCCTTGGGCGAGCAGTACTTC
TRBJ1-1,.,TRBV6-6,TRBD1,CASRLGQVNTEAFF,TGTGCCAGCAGACTGGGACAGGTGAACACTGAAGCTTTCTTT
TRBJ2-7,.,TRBV5-6,.,CASSLGTDYSHEQYF,TGTGCCAGCAGCTTGGGGACCGACTATTCCCACGAGCAGTACTTC
TRBJ1-1,.,TRBV28,.,CASRGRMNTEAFF,TGTGCCAGCAGGGGGAGGATGAACACTGAAGCTTTCTTT
TRBJ2-7,.,TRBV25-1,.,CASSEVDNYEQYF,TGTGCCAGCAGTGAGGTGGACAACTACGAGCAGTACTTC
TRBJ2-1,.,TRBV9,TRBD2,CASSAGGRTDNEQFF,TGTGCCAGCAGCGCGGGAGGCAGGACCGACAATGAGCAGTTCTTC
TRBJ1-2,few,TRBV7-9,.,CASSLEAEGHYGYTF,TGTGCCAGCAGCTTAGAGGCGGAAGGCCACTATGGCTACACCTTC
TRBJ2-1,.,TRBV25-1,TRBD2,CASTKAGGRNEQFF,TGTGCCAGCACAAAGGCGGGAGGGCGTAATGAGCAGTTCTTC
TRBJ2-1,.,TRBV7-9,.,CASSPGTRSYNEQFF,TGTGCCAGCAGCCCAGGCACGCGCTCCTACAATGAGCAGTTCTTC
TRBJ2-2,few,TRBV4-1,TRBD1,CASSQGQGRTGELFF,TGCGCCAGCAGCCAAGGACAGGGTAGGACCGGGGAGCTGTTTTTT
TRBJ2-7,.,TRBV5-1,TRBD1,CASNLDGTGGAYEQYF,TGCGCCAGCAACCTGGATGGGACAGGGGGGGCCTACGAGCAGTACTTC
TRBJ1-2,.,TRBV5-1,TRBD1,CASSSDGQANIGYTF,TGCGCCAGCAGCTCGGACGGACAGGCCAATATCGGCTACACCTTC
TRBJ2-1,.,TRBV19,TRBD1,CASSMDRGTPYNEQFF,TGTGCCAGTAGTATGGACAGGGGAACCCCCTACAATGAGCAGTTCTTC